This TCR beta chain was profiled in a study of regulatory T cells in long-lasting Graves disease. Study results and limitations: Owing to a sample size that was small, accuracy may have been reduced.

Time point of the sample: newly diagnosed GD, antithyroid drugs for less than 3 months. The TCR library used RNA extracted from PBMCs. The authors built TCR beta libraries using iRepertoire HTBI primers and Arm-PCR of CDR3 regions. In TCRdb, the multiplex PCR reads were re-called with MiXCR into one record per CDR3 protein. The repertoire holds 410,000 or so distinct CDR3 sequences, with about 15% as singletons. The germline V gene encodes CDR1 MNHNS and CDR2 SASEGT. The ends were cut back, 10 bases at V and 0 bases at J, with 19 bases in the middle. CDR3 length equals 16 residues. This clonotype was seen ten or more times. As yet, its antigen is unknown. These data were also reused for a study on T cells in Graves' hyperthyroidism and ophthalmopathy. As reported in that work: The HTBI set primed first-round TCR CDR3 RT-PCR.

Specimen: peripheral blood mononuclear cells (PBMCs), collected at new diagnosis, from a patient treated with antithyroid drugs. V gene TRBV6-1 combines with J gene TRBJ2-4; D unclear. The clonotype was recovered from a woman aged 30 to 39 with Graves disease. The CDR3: CATIRSDFLAKNIQYF. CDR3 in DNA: TGTGCCACCATCCGCAGTGATTTTCTAGCCAAAAACATTCAGTACTTC.